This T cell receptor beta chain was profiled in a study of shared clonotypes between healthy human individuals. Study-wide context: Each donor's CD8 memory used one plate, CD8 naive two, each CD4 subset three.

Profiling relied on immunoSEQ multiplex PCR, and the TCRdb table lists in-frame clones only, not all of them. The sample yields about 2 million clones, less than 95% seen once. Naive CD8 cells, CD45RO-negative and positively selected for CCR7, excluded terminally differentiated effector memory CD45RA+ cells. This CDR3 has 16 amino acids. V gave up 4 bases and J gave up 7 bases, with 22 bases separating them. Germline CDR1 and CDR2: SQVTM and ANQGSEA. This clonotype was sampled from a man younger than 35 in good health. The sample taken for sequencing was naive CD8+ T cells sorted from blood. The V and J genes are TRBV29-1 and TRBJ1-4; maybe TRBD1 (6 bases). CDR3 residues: CSVGLGGEGEGEKLFF. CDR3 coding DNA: TGCAGCGTTGGATTAGGGGGAGAGGGGGAGGGTGAAAAACTGTTTTTT.